This TCR beta chain derives from a study of T cells after yellow fever vaccination. Trimming shortened V by 2 bases and J by 6 bases, and 10 bases separated the two germline ends. CDR3 length equals 13 residues. Germline loops: CDR1 SGHRS, CDR2 YFSETQ. This clonotype came up many times. TCRdb re-called the 5' RACE reads with MiXCR, one entry per CDR3 protein. The repertoire holds under 40,000 distinct CDR3 sequences, about 6.6% seen once, with 22% in the top ten. The V gene is TRBV5-1, the J gene TRBJ2-3, with D tentatively TRBD1 (6 bases). The clonotype comes from a young man who received the YFV17D yellow fever vaccine. The specimen comprised PBMCs, either bulk or a sorted T-cell subset (CD4+, CD8+, memory, or dextramer-sorted; not recorded which), sampled on the day of the first yellow fever vaccination. CDR3 in amino acids: CASSFWGRDTQYF. The CDR3 DNA sequence: TGCGCCAGCAGCTTCTGGGGGCGGGATACGCAGTATTTT.